The following is a TCR beta chain sequence with its context. This specimen comes from a study of blood T cell repertoires in COVID-19. Study information: T cells, B-cell-depleted T cells, or PBMCs supplied cDNA or gDNA.

V gave up 6 bases and J gave up 5 bases; unmatched junction bases: 9. CDR1 and CDR2 from the germline V gene are SNHLY and FYNNEI. The CDR3 contains 15 residues. In the authors' workflow: Amplified reference gene primers provided the basis for estimating nucleated cell counts. Data came from immunoSEQ multiplex PCR; TCRdb stores just in-frame clones and leaves some out. V, J and clone size reflect that table, while D and trimming were determined from the DNA. The sample holds roughly 200,000 clones, about 87% seen once. Sequencing input: peripheral blood. This TCR came from a woman aged 18-29 years who had recovered from COVID-19. V gene TRBV2 combines with J gene TRBJ2-7, with 11 bases matching TRBD2. The CDR3 bases are TGTGCCAGCAGGGCGACTAGCGGGACCCCCGACGAGCAGTACGTC. As protein: CASRATSGTPDEQYV.